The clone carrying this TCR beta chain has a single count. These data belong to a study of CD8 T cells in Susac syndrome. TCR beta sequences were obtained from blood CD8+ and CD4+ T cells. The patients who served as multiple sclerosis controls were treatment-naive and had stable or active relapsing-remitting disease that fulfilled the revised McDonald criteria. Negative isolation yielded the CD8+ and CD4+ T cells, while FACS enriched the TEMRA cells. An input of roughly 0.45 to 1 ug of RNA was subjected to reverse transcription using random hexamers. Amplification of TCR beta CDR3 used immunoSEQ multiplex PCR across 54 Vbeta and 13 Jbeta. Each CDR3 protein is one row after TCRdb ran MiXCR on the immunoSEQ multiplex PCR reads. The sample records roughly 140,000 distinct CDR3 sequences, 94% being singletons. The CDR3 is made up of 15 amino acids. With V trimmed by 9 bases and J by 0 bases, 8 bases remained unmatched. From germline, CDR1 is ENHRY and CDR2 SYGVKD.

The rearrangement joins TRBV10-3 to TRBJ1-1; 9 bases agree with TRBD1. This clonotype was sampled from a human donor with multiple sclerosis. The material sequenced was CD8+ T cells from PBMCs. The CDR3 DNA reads TGTGCCATTGGAGCGGGACAGGGTATGAACACTGAAGCTTTCTTT. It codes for CAIGAGQGMNTEAFF.